This T cell receptor (beta chain) was documented in a study of blood T cell repertoires in COVID-19. The CDR3 spans 19 residues. V gave up 0 bases and J gave up 0 bases; unmatched junction bases: 9. CDR1 and CDR2 from the germline V gene are SGHAT and FQNNGV. Per the authors' pipeline: Reference gene primer amplification yielded estimated nucleated cell counts. The data were produced by immunoSEQ multiplex PCR, yet TCRdb's version contains in-frame clones alone and is incomplete. V and J calls and clone size follow that table, whereas D and trimming were derived from the DNA. The sample holds over 150,000 clones, approximately 80% seen once.

V gene TRBV11-2 combines with J gene TRBJ2-4, with 9 bases that match TRBD2. This receptor was identified in a human donor in a cohort sampled during active COVID-19. Specimen: peripheral blood. The CDR3 loop is CASSLDRASGELAKNIQYF. The CDR3 region has the DNA TGTGCCAGCAGCTTAGATAGGGCTAGCGGGGAACTAGCCAAAAACATTCAGTACTTC.